This T cell receptor (beta chain) was sequenced for a study of blood T cell repertoires in COVID-19 (dated by TCRdb to 2019 to 2021). As for the study more broadly: The collaborator samples originated in the United States, Italy and Spain and spanned the acute and convalescent phases of COVID-19. The prospective study material was composed of cDNA or gDNA derived from T cells, B-cell-depleted T cells, or PBMCs. Subjects who had been exposed to COVID-19, were actively infected with it, or had recovered from it provided the deeply sampled blood TCRbeta repertoires that made up the dataset. The repertoires were released in a freely available public database intended as a resource for research on the immune response to SARS-CoV-2. The samples were drawn from the first 160 participants of the ongoing ImmuneRACE study and from 950 to 1,500 subjects provided by 6 global collaborators. Nearly every sample came with metadata listing a de-identified subject ID, COVID-19 status, age in years and sex. Where available, HLA class I and class II types were obtained from metadata supplied by the sample provider rather than from assay-based typing. Here is what the overall study found, with its caveats: The quantity of clinical and demographic metadata differed by source and by participant and was supplied without curation.

Whole blood was collected in K2EDTA tubes by collaborating institutions according to the institutions' own protocols. Collaborator samples were shipped for TCRbeta analysis as frozen whole blood, isolated PBMCs, or DNA extracted from either sample type. As for this clone: The clone's antigen remains unknown. Qualities for individual bases were not recorded, and no much larger clone is one base off.

The CDR3 numbers 13 residues from cysteine through phenylalanine. CDR3 DNA only is kept here, 39 bases in frame from base 1. CDR1 MNHEY and CDR2 SVGAGI are derived from the germline V gene. V loses 1 base, J loses 14 bases, and the germline ends lie 12 bases apart. The immunoSEQ Assay, a bias-controlled multiplex PCR, was used to amplify TCRbeta CDR3 regions from genomic DNA. Under the source paper's analysis protocol: Within the assay, amplification of reference gene primers was used to estimate how many nucleated cells each sample contained. To quantify the absolute abundance of each unique TCRbeta CDR3 rearrangement, sequence reads were collapsed and filtered. For each sample, productive Simpson clonality was calculated as the square root of Simpson's diversity index across productive rearrangements. The table comes from immuneACCESS by way of TCRdb, which keeps in-frame sequences with V and J called. Part of the clones is missing from these tables; in studies checked, under half for an unresolved V gene and the rest for unknown reasons. Clone size and V and J calls were adopted from that table, with D and trimming inferred from the DNA. The sample table contains roughly 130,000 clones; only one count was recorded for around 80% of them. The ten top clones hold roughly 1.9% of the sample.

The chain was built from TRBV6-5 and TRBJ1-6; TRBD1 is a possible D gene, resting on 6 matching bases. The sequence was obtained from a man between 65 and 85 years old with acute or convalescent COVID-19. Sequenced material: peripheral blood. The DNA is as follows: TGTGCCAGCAGTTACTTCAAACAGGGCGCCCTCCACTTT. This gives the protein CASSYFKQGALHF.